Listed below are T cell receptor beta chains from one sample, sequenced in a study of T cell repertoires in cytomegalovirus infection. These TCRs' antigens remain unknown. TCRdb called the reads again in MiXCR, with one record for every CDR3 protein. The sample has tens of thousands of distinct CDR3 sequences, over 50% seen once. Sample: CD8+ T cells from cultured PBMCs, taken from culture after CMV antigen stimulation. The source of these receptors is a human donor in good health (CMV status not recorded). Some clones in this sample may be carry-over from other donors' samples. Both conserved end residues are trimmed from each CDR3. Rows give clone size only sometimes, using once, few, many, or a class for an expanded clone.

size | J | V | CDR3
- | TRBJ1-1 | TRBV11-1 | ASSLSQGRWSTEAF
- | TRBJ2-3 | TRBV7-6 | ASSSTPGERNTDTQY
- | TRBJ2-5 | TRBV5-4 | ASSSKGQETQY
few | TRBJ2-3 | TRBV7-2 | ASSLRGQGDTQY
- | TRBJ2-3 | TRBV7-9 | ASSLEGSTDTQY
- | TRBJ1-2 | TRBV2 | ASTGTGGAYYGYT
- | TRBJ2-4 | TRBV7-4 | ASSSRGQGRENIQY
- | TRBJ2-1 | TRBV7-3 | ASSWLAGGQNEQF
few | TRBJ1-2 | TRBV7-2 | ASSSGPRDGYT
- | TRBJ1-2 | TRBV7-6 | ASSPGTGGLYGYT
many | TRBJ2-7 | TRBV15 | ATSEDRAYEQY
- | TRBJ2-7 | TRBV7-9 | ASSLVGNPQSYEQY
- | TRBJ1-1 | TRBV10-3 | AIKDGPANTEAF
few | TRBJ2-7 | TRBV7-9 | ASTPQGRNYEQY
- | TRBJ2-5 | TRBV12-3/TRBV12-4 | ASSLNSQETQY
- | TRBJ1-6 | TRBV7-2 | ASSPSGRSSSPLH